This TCR beta chain appears in the sequencing data of a study of CXCR3-negative and CXCR3-positive naive CD8 T cells. The germline gives CDR1 LGHNA, CDR2 YNFKEQ. This CDR3 has 12 amino acids. Comments on this clonotype: The antigen is not known.

General observations from the study: The naive subsets expressed comparable surface CD5, and the authors inferred TCR strength from TRB CDR3 properties. The study found that naive CXCR3-negative and CXCR3-positive cells shared TRBV-TRBJ usage, while memory cells differed. TRB CDR3s of CXCR3-positive naive cells were more hydrophobic than those of CXCR3-negative naive cells.

UMI-labeled TRB cDNA libraries were prepared by 5' RACE. TCRdb reanalyzed the 5' RACE reads, giving one entry per CDR3 protein sequence and no DNA. In total, the table holds about 140,000 distinct CDR3 sequences. The clonotype was recovered from a human donor in good health. Some clones in this sample may be carry-over from other donors' samples. This chain joins TRBV4-2 and TRBJ2-3; TCRdb's assignment of TRBD1 cannot be checked, as there is no DNA. Sequencing was carried out using naive CXCR3+ CD8+ T cells from blood. Documented subset: CD45RO-CCR7+CD27+CD95- naive CD8+ T cells expressing CXCR3 (TNR3+). The CDR3 sequence: CASKRGSDTQYF.